This TCR beta chain was identified during a study of cytomegalovirus exposure and HLA in healthy donors. Broader study findings: There were some public TCRs occurring in many donors, but most TCR sequences were rare. According to the study, 160 or so TCR beta chains were cytomegalovirus-associated.

The CDR3 consists of 14 residues. Germline CDR1 SEHNR, CDR2 FQNEAQ (reference sequence). The germline V and J ends were trimmed by 0 bases and 3 bases, with 9 bases remaining between them. Data came from immunoSEQ multiplex PCR; TCRdb stores just in-frame clones and leaves some out. The table has about 65,000 clones, 90% to 95% seen once; the top ten hold 4.4%. This clone was detected once. Its antigen is not identified. The J gene is TRBJ2-7, the V gene TRBV7-9; tentative D call: TRBD2 (5 bases). Sequencing used PBMCs. The clonotype was recovered from a young man in good health and CMV-seropositive. CDR3 in amino acids: CASSLAFEGYEQYF. As DNA, the CDR3 is TGTGCCAGCAGCTTAGCGTTTGAGGGCTACGAGCAGTACTTC.